These T cell receptor beta chains were read from a single sample in a study of T cell clonotyping in hematopoietic cell transplantation. Here immunoSEQ multiplex PCR was the method, and the copy in TCRdb shows in-frame clones only, minus some. Of roughly 10,000 clones listed, approximately 96% were seen once; the top ten hold 2.4%. The sequencing used peripheral blood mononuclear cells, collected 100 days after allogeneic stem cell transplant. The receptors originated from a male patient aged 55-69 years who had an allogeneic stem cell transplant from a related donor, so the T cells may come from the graft donor. Some clones in this sample may be carry-over from other donors' samples. Both conserved end residues are part of each CDR3. The D gene is left open where the match is weak. The size entry is marked missing in some rows and otherwise reads once, few, many or a size class.

size,J,V,D,CDR3,DNA
NA,TRBJ2-5,TRBV9,TRBD2,CASSSGTSGVLETQYF,TGTGCCAGCAGCTCCGGGACTAGCGGGGTGCTAGAGACCCAGTACTTC
NA,TRBJ1-3,TRBV7-6,NA,CASSRGGLGNTIYF,TGTGCCAGCAGCCGGGGGGGGCTGGGCAACACCATATATTTT
NA,TRBJ2-2,TRBV25-1,NA,CASSSDTNTGELFF,TGTGCCAGCAGTTCTGACACGAACACCGGGGAGCTGTTTTTT
NA,TRBJ1-6,TRBV7-2,NA,CASSFDTGNSPLHF,TGTGCCAGCAGCTTTGACACTGGAAATTCACCCCTCCACTTT
NA,TRBJ1-1,TRBV29-1,NA,CSVDGGVNTEAFF,TGCAGCGTTGATGGGGGTGTGAACACTGAAGCTTTCTTT
NA,TRBJ2-5,TRBV7-2,NA,CASSFETGSRGETQYF,TGTGCCAGCAGCTTTGAAACGGGGAGCCGGGGAGAGACCCAGTACTTC
NA,TRBJ1-2,TRBV6-5,TRBD1,CASSPRQGGGYTF,TGTGCCAGCAGTCCTCGACAGGGGGGTGGCTACACCTTC
NA,TRBJ2-3,TRBV10-2,TRBD2,CASSKTSGLVDTQYF,TGCGCCAGCAGTAAGACTAGCGGGCTGGTGGATACGCAGTATTTT
NA,TRBJ2-7,TRBV27,NA,CASTDRFGYEQYF,TGTGCCAGCACCGACAGGTTCGGTTACGAGCAGTACTTC
NA,TRBJ2-2,TRBV7-6,NA,CASSDGELFF,TGTGCCAGCAGCGACGGGGAGCTGTTTTTT
NA,TRBJ2-7,TRBV4-3,TRBD2,CASSSGTSSYEQYF,TGCGCCAGCAGCTCCGGGACTAGTTCCTACGAGCAGTACTTC
NA,TRBJ2-3,TRBV10-3,TRBD2,CAISEAAGGTDTQYF,TGTGCCATCAGTGAGGCTGCGGGGGGCACAGATACGCAGTATTTT
NA,TRBJ1-1,TRBV6-1,TRBD1,CASSGGTVNTEAFF,TGTGCCAGCAGTGGCGGGACAGTGAACACTGAAGCTTTCTTT
NA,TRBJ2-7,TRBV28,TRBD1,CASSGTVEQYF,TGTGCCAGCAGTGGGACAGTCGAGCAGTACTTC
NA,TRBJ1-4,TRBV5-1,NA,CASSVNDNEKLFF,TGCGCCAGCAGTGTAAACGATAATGAAAAACTGTTTTTT
NA,TRBJ1-1,TRBV6-1,NA,CASSDSVGGTGYTEAFF,TGTGCCAGCAGTGATAGTGTAGGGGGTACAGGGTACACTGAAGCTTTCTTT
NA,TRBJ1-6,TRBV19,NA,CASSYGSSYNSPLHF,TGTGCCAGTAGTTACGGGAGCTCCTATAATTCACCCCTCCACTTT
NA,TRBJ2-7,TRBV5-4,TRBD1,CASSQPGTGPEQYF,TGTGCCAGCAGCCAACCCGGGACAGGTCCCGAGCAGTACTTC
NA,TRBJ1-3,TRBV5-1,TRBD1,CASSLTPGQGASSGNTIYF,TGCGCCAGCAGCCTGACTCCGGGACAGGGGGCGAGCTCTGGAAACACCATATATTTT
once,TRBJ1-6,TRBV5-1,TRBD1,CASSSLQGDSPLHF,TGCGCCAGCAGCTCATTACAGGGGGACTCACCCCTCCACTTT
NA,TRBJ2-2,TRBV19,NA,CATAQGGGTGELFF,TGTGCCACCGCGCAGGGAGGGGGCACCGGGGAGCTGTTTTTT
NA,TRBJ2-3,TRBV7-2,TRBD2,CASSPPGLAKKDTQYF,TGTGCCAGCAGCCCGCCGGGACTAGCGAAAAAAGATACGCAGTATTTT
few,TRBJ1-1,TRBV5-4,NA,CASSLQRNTEAFF,TGTGCCAGCAGCTTGCAGCGGAACACTGAAGCTTTCTTT
NA,TRBJ1-2,TRBV7-2,TRBD1,CASSLGQGGNYGYTF,TGTGCCAGCAGCTTGGGACAGGGTGGCAACTATGGCTACACCTTC
NA,TRBJ2-7,TRBV7-6,NA,CASSLATPPLQYF,TGTGCCAGCAGCTTAGCGACCCCTCCGCTGCAGTACTTC
NA,TRBJ2-3,TRBV5-1,TRBD2,CASRDGLAGGTDTQYF,TGCGCCAGCAGGGACGGTCTAGCGGGGGGCACAGATACGCAGTATTTT
NA,TRBJ2-3,TRBV9,TRBD2,CASSVIRGGTVDTQYF,TGTGCCAGCAGCGTTATCCGGGGGGGCACGGTAGATACGCAGTATTTT
NA,TRBJ1-2,TRBV28,NA,CASGALDRNYGYTF,TGTGCCAGCGGCGCACTCGACAGGAACTATGGCTACACCTTC
few,TRBJ1-4,TRBV2,TRBD1,CASSPIRGEKLFF,TGTGCCAGCAGTCCGATCAGGGGGGAAAAACTGTTTTTT
NA,TRBJ1-2,TRBV11-3,NA,CASSPQKGLNYGYTF,TGTGCCAGCAGCCCCCAAAAGGGGCTCAACTATGGCTACACCTTC
NA,TRBJ2-7,TRBV11-3,TRBD1,CASSSPWVGPGGVNRYEQYF,TGTGCCAGCAGCTCACCGTGGGTCGGGCCAGGGGGAGTTAATCGTTACGAGCAGTACTTC
NA,TRBJ2-5,TRBV7-2,NA,CASSFFGTAETQYF,TGTGCCAGCAGCTTTTTTGGCACGGCGGAGACCCAGTACTTC
NA,TRBJ2-7,TRBV18,TRBD1,CASSPQGQGSEQYF,TGTGCCAGCTCACCTCAGGGACAGGGATCCGAGCAGTACTTC
NA,TRBJ1-5,TRBV28,NA,CASSYYSNQPQHF,TGTGCCAGCAGCTATTATAGCAATCAGCCCCAGCATTTT
NA,TRBJ1-1,TRBV7-2,TRBD1,CASSLVDRGDLSAFF,TGTGCCAGCAGCTTAGTGGACAGGGGGGACCTGAGTGCTTTCTTT
NA,TRBJ2-7,TRBV4-2,NA,CASSQAAGAGYEQYF,TGTGCCAGCAGCCAAGCGGCGGGGGCTGGCTACGAGCAGTACTTC
NA,TRBJ1-2,TRBV29-1,NA,CSVDIGAEDGYTF,TGCAGCGTTGACATCGGGGCAGAAGATGGCTACACCTTC
once,TRBJ1-2,TRBV11-3,NA,CASSHRTDVYTF,TGTGCCAGCAGCCACCGGACGGACGTCTACACCTTC
NA,TRBJ1-1,TRBV30,NA,CAWSVPVNTEAFF,TGTGCCTGGAGTGTGCCCGTGAACACTGAAGCTTTCTTT
NA,TRBJ2-1,TRBV28,TRBD2,CASGPLAGGHNEQFF,TGTGCCAGCGGCCCCCTAGCGGGGGGACACAATGAGCAGTTCTTC
NA,TRBJ1-5,TRBV28,NA,CASFQAVQPQHF,TGTGCCAGCTTCCAGGCGGTCCAGCCCCAGCATTTT
NA,TRBJ2-7,TRBV28,NA,CASSLVSGPSYEQYF,TGTGCCAGCAGTTTGGTGTCAGGTCCGTCCTACGAGCAGTACTTC
NA,TRBJ1-1,TRBV28,NA,CASSFGGTSTEAFF,TGTGCCAGCAGTTTCGGGGGAACTTCCACTGAAGCTTTCTTT
once,TRBJ2-5,TRBV11-1,TRBD1,CASSFPGQGGQETQYF,TGTGCCAGCAGCTTTCCGGGACAGGGAGGCCAAGAGACCCAGTACTTC
NA,TRBJ2-3,TRBV4-3,TRBD2,CASSQRGGEVDTQYF,TGCGCCAGCAGCCAACGGGGGGGGGAAGTGGATACGCAGTATTTT
NA,TRBJ2-1,TRBV21-1,NA,CACRDRREQFF,TGTGCCTGCAGGGATCGACGAGAGCAGTTCTTC
NA,TRBJ1-1,TRBV28,TRBD1,CASTLTGGGRVAFF,TGTGCCAGCACCTTAACAGGGGGCGGAAGGGTAGCTTTCTTT
NA,TRBJ2-7,TRBV5-4,NA,CASSSLISKRSPYEQYF,TGTGCCAGCAGCTCACTCATTTCTAAGAGGTCACCCTACGAGCAGTACTTC
NA,TRBJ2-2,TRBV10-3,NA,CAIRDPNTGELFF,TGTGCCATCAGGGACCCGAACACCGGGGAGCTGTTTTTT
NA,TRBJ2-7,TRBV28,NA,CASSIPQYEQYF,TGTGCCAGCAGTATTCCACAGTACGAGCAGTACTTC
NA,TRBJ2-6,TRBV30,TRBD1,CAWSVFQGDLFSGANVLTF,TGTGCCTGGAGTGTATTTCAGGGGGATCTTTTCTCTGGGGCCAACGTCCTGACTTTC
NA,TRBJ1-2,TRBV5-1,TRBD1,CASHRGNYGYTF,TGCGCCAGCCACAGGGGAAACTATGGCTACACCTTC
NA,TRBJ2-7,TRBV5-1,NA,CASSLVQGGTYEQYF,TGCGCCAGCAGCTTAGTTCAGGGGGGGACCTACGAGCAGTACTTC